This T cell receptor beta chain was recovered during a study of T cell responses to AZD1222 COVID-19 vaccine. Sequencing was performed with immunoSEQ multiplex PCR; in TCRdb, only in-frame clones are kept and a portion is missing. Among about 94,000 clones listed, roughly 90% were seen once. Unmatched junction bases numbered 15, after V lost 0 bases and J lost 1 base. Germline V lookup: CDR1 MNHNS, CDR2 SASEGT. This CDR3 is 20 amino acids long. This sample comprised peripheral blood, obtained on day 0 of AZD1222 vaccination. The V gene is TRBV6-1, the J gene TRBJ1-5; 7 bases line up with TRBD1. This TCR came from an adult in good health. This CDR3 is CASSEANVGTAPWSNQPQHF. In DNA, the CDR3 is TGTGCCAGCAGTGAAGCTAATGTAGGGACAGCCCCCTGGAGCAATCAGCCCCAGCATTTT.